Listed below are T cell receptor beta chains from one sample, sequenced in a study of technical replicates of blood from a handful of donors. Only in-frame clones appear in the TCRdb table, and some are missing; sequencing was by immunoSEQ multiplex PCR. The table lists about 59,000 clones, 93% of them singletons. The sequencing input was PBMCs. The origin of the receptors is a human donor in good health. Some clones in this sample may be carry-over from other donors' samples. Both conserved end residues are part of each CDR3. D genes are given only for firm matches.

>TRBJ2-2|TRBV25-1|TRBD1
CASSGRTGGAGGELFF
>TRBJ2-2|TRBV6-6|NA
CASRSSGPGELFF
>TRBJ1-5|TRBV19|NA
CASSGWTVTDQPQHF
>TRBJ1-6|TRBV30|NA
CAWSVQGGGGSPLHF
>TRBJ2-7|TRBV5-4|TRBD2
CASSFGGGTSYEQYF
>TRBJ1-1|TRBV28|NA
CASSASERWTEAFF
>TRBJ1-4|TRBV2|NA
CASTVSRGANEKLFF
>TRBJ1-4|TRBV4-1|TRBD1
CASSQSGQENEKLFF
>TRBJ2-1|TRBV5-1|TRBD2
CASQLAGGVNEQFF
>TRBJ1-2|TRBV18|NA
CVTAGGIDGGYTF
>TRBJ2-5|TRBV5-1|TRBD1
CASSTQVRGPETQYF
>TRBJ1-2|TRBV6-1|TRBD1
CAAVWGSGTGYGYTF
>TRBJ2-1|TRBV5-3|TRBD2
CARSLQQGPGLAPSSYNEQFF
>TRBJ2-7|TRBV6-5|NA
CASRPYSSYEQYF
>TRBJ1-2|TRBV6-1|TRBD1
CASSEGTGGGYTF
>TRBJ2-3|TRBV7-2|TRBD2
CASSSGGTQYF
>TRBJ1-1|TRBV2|NA
CASDTQNTEAFF
>TRBJ1-4|TRBV7-8|NA
CASSPGFYEKLFF
>TRBJ2-7|TRBV11-2|TRBD1
CASSLGQGATYEQYF
>TRBJ1-5|TRBV19|NA
CASTPPRGQGLQPQHF
>TRBJ1-1|TRBV4-1|NA
CASTLGQNTEAFF
>TRBJ2-1|TRBV30|NA
CAWSASMGGVSYNEQFF
>TRBJ1-2|TRBV9|NA
CASSVARVPTNYGYTF
>TRBJ2-7|TRBV5-5|TRBD2
CASSRRVAGAYEQYF
>TRBJ2-2|TRBV14|TRBD2
CASSQDEVAGGPGELFF
>TRBJ1-1|TRBV7-9|NA
CASSLEGLSEAFF
>TRBJ2-1|TRBV15|TRBD1
CATSSPGQGSLWSYNEQFF
>TRBJ2-7|TRBV7-2|TRBD1
CASSNDWTGLSYEQYF
>TRBJ2-7|TRBV7-9|TRBD2
CASSPGQAGAYEQYF
>TRBJ1-2|TRBV27|TRBD1
CASSFQGDYGYTF
>TRBJ2-7|TRBV27|NA
CASSPQVPPYEQYF
>TRBJ1-5|TRBV2|NA
CASSLIGGNQPQHF
>TRBJ2-1|TRBV5-1|NA
CASSELGGMYNEQFF
>TRBJ2-3|TRBV13|NA
CASSFTDTGKDTDTQYF
>TRBJ1-6|TRBV19|NA
CASDVGSSYNSPLHF
>TRBJ1-2|TRBV12-5|NA
CASGSVGGPGYTF
>TRBJ1-1|TRBV10-3|NA
CAIKRGDTEAFF
>TRBJ2-7|TRBV13|NA
CASTLGPTGEYEQYF
>TRBJ2-6|TRBV19|NA
CASSIGGSGANVLTF
>TRBJ1-6|TRBV25-1|NA
CASSEYYSPLHF
>TRBJ2-3|TRBV11-1|TRBD1
CASSPPTGAPSPTDTQYF
>TRBJ1-4|TRBV7-2|NA
CASSLNPVGPNEKLFF
>TRBJ2-3|TRBV4-2|TRBD2
CASSQQPTSGVSTDTQYF
>TRBJ1-1|TRBV4-3|TRBD1
CASSQAQGASNTEAFF
>TRBJ1-1|TRBV5-4|NA
CASSFGGMNTEAFF
>TRBJ2-3|TRBV7-3|TRBD2
CASSLTAASGTTTDTQYF